This T cell receptor (beta chain) comes out of a study of control samples from healthy donors and cancer patients. Generated by immunoSEQ multiplex PCR, the TCRdb table keeps only in-frame clones and is missing some. The table lists 170,000 or so clones, 85% to 95% of them singletons. This clone is a singleton in its sample. The CDR3 spans 16 residues. Germline loops: CDR1 SNHLY, CDR2 FYNNEI. V trimming: 5 bases; J trimming: 4 bases; junction bases outside the gene matches: 9. This clonotype was obtained from a man aged 18 to 35 in good health. The sample consisted of blood. The rearrangement links TRBV2 to TRBJ2-2, with 8 bases aligning to TRBD1. In DNA form, the CDR3 reads TGTGCCAGCAGTCAGCAGGGGGCGATGAGCACCGGGGAGCTGTTTTTT. Translation: CASSQQGAMSTGELFF.